Below are 12 T cell receptor beta chains sequenced from a single sample in a study of T cell repertoires in cytomegalovirus infection. A single record per CDR3 protein comes from TCRdb applying MiXCR to the reads. The data show roughly 310,000 distinct CDR3 sequences, 15% to 20% seen once. The sequenced sample was PBMCs. The receptors originated from a human donor in good health (CMV status not recorded). Some clones in this sample may be carry-over from other donors' samples.

The table lists this clonotype with a few counts. The rearrangement uses TRBV20-1 and TRBJ1-4; D not certain. The CDR3 loop spans 12 amino acids. Germline values: CDR1 DFQATT, CDR2 SNEGSKA (reference sequence). With 3 bases removed from V and 8 bases from J, the gap between germline ends came to 10 bases. CDR3 sequence (DNA): TGCAGTGCTAGGGGCGTCAGAGAAAAACTGTTTTTT. Amino acid sequence: CSARGVREKLFF.

Written as DNA, the CDR3 is TGTGCCAGCAGCCAAGATGCAGGGTCCGCATATAGATCTGACAATGAGCAGTTCTTC. This codes for CASSQDAGSAYRSDNEQFF. J is TRBJ2-1 and V is TRBV3-1, with D possibly TRBD1 on 5 matching bases. There are 19 residues in the CDR3. V shed 0 bases and J shed 5 bases, with 23 bases lying between them. Germline CDR1 LGHDT, CDR2 YNNKEL (reference sequence).

The chain uses TRBV6-2 or TRBV6-3 and TRBJ2-1; TRBD1 is a possible D gene (5 bases). The V and J ends lost 2 bases and 8 bases respectively, with 10 bases between them. The length of the CDR3 is 13 residues. The germline V gene encodes CDR1 MNHEY and CDR2 SVGEGT. Written as DNA, the CDR3 is TGTGCCAGCAGTTACGACAGTACCTATGAGCAGTTCTTC. Protein sequence: CASSYDSTYEQFF.

This clonotype was recorded many times. The chain links TRBV7-9 to TRBJ1-6; D may be TRBD1 (5 bases). Germline CDR1 is SEHNR and CDR2 is FQNEAQ (reference sequence). The CDR3 is 14 residues long. The V end was cut by 3 bases, the J end by 9 bases, with 12 bases between. The CDR3 here is CASSLGERRSPLHF. As DNA, the CDR3 is TGTGCCAGCAGCTTGGGGGAACGACGTTCACCCCTCCACTTT.

The chain has TRBV27 and TRBJ2-3; D remains ambiguous. Per the germline V gene, CDR1 is MNHEY and CDR2 is SMNVEV (reference sequence). The length of the CDR3 is 12 residues. The V and J ends lost 3 bases and 2 bases respectively, with 3 bases between them. The CDR3 region is CASSFPTDTQYF. In DNA, the CDR3 is TGTGCCAGCAGTTTCCCCACAGATACGCAGTATTTT.

In the case of this clonotype: Since a much larger clone is just one base distant, this may be a read error. The chain recombines TRBV7-6 with TRBJ1-4; D perhaps matches TRBD1 (5 bases). This CDR3 comprises 15 residues. CDR1 and CDR2 from the germline V gene are SGHVS and FNYEAQ. The CDR3 bases are TGTGCCAGCAGCTTAGAACAGTCGGGGGATGAAAACCTGTTTTTT. This gives the protein CASSLEQSGDENLFF.

The sample holds many counts of this clonotype. The rearrangement links TRBV11-2 to TRBJ1-1; tentative D call: TRBD1 (6 bases). Between the trimmed V and J ends, which lost 0 bases and 5 bases, there was a span of 19 bases. The CDR3 loop spans 17 amino acids. Germline V gene sequence: CDR1 SGHAT, CDR2 FQNNGV. CDR3 sequence (DNA): TGTGCCAGCAGCTTAGATAGGTTCACAGGGAGGAAGACTGAAGCTTTCTTT. As protein: CASSLDRFTGRKTEAFF.

At least ten counts were recorded for this clonotype. The rearrangement joins TRBV7-2 to TRBJ2-3; maybe TRBD1 (5 bases). The germline V and J ends were trimmed by 5 bases and 0 bases, with 12 bases remaining between them. The CDR3 is 15 amino acids. Per germline, CDR1 SGHTA and CDR2 FQGNSA. CDR3 bases: TGTGCCAGCAGCCCCCGACAGTCTAGCACAGATACGCAGTATTTT. It specifies CASSPRQSSTDTQYF.

J is TRBJ1-5 and V is TRBV7-9, with TRBD1 as a possible D gene (6 bases). Germline V gives CDR1 SEHNR, CDR2 FQNEAQ (reference sequence). This CDR3 has 14 amino acids. V was clipped by 5 bases and J by 6 bases, with 14 bases between them. The CDR3 loop is CASSAEGGGQPQHF. DNA of the CDR3: TGTGCCAGCAGCGCTGAAGGGGGGGGTCAGCCCCAGCATTTT.

Ten or more counts support this clonotype. The chain uses TRBV7-2 and TRBJ2-5; D uncertain. V was clipped by 1 base and J by 5 bases, with 5 bases between them. Germline loops: CDR1 SGHTA, CDR2 FQGNSA. This CDR3 is 12 amino acids long. CDR3 bases: TGTGCCAGCAGCTTAGTGGGGGAGACCCAGTACTTC. Translating it yields CASSLVGETQYF.

This clonotype turned up a few times. The rearrangement links TRBV5-5 to TRBJ2-3, with a weak D call TRBD2 (6 bases). Germline values: CDR1 SGHKS, CDR2 YYEKEE (reference sequence). Trimming took 4 bases from V and 3 from J, leaving 15 bases between them. The CDR3 is 15 amino acids. CDR3 sequence: CASSMGLTLTDTQYF. The CDR3 region has the DNA TGTGCCAGCAGCATGGGACTGACTTTGACAGATACGCAGTATTTT.

At least ten counts were recorded for this clonotype. This chain uses TRBV20-1 with TRBJ2-5; D unclear. V lost 6 bases and J 4 bases, leaving 15 bases between the germline ends. Germline assignment: CDR1 DFQATT and CDR2 SNEGSKA (reference sequence). This CDR3 is built from 13 residues. CDR3 DNA sequence: TGCAGTGCCAAACCCACGATCAGAGAGACCCAGTACTTC. It translates to CSAKPTIRETQYF.